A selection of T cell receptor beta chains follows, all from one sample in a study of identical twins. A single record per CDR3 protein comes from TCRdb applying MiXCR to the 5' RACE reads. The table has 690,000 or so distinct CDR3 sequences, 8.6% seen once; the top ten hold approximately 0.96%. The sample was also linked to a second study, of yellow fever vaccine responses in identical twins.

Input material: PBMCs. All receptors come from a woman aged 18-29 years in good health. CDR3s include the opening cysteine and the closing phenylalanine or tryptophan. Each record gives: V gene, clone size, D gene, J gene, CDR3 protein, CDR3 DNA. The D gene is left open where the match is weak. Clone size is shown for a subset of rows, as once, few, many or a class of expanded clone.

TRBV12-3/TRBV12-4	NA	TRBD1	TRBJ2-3	CASSQGQGWTDTQYF	TGTGCCAGCAGTCAAGGACAGGGTTGGACAGATACGCAGTATTTT
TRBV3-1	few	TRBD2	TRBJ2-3	CASSQDRLAGVDTQYF	TGTGCCAGCAGCCAAGATCGACTAGCGGGGGTTGATACGCAGTATTTT
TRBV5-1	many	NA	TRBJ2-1	CASSRLSGENNEQFF	TGCGCCAGCAGCCGCCTGTCGGGGGAGAACAATGAGCAGTTCTTC
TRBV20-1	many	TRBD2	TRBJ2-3	CSARDYLAGPDTQYF	TGCAGTGCTAGAGATTATCTAGCGGGACCAGATACGCAGTATTTT
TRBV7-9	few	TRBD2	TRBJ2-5	CASSLVAGAGGETQYF	TGTGCCAGCAGCTTAGTTGCGGGAGCAGGAGGAGAGACCCAGTACTTC
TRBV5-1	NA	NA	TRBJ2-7	CASSSHGGPSSYEQYF	TGCGCCAGCAGCTCCCATGGGGGGCCCTCCTCCTACGAGCAGTACTTC
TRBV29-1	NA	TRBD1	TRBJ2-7	CSVGLGQGGYEQYF	TGCAGCGTGGGCCTGGGACAGGGGGGGTACGAGCAGTACTTC
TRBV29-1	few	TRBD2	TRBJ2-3	CSVDSPVLAGDLDTQYF	TGCAGCGTTGACTCCCCGGTTCTAGCGGGGGACCTAGATACGCAGTATTTT
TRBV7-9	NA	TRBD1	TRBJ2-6	CAASTGPGLGANVLTF	TGTGCCGCATCGACAGGGCCGGGCCTTGGGGCCAACGTCCTGACTTTC
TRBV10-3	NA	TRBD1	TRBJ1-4	CAISDPLRTGNNEKLFF	TGTGCCATCAGTGACCCTCTACGGACAGGGAATAATGAAAAACTGTTTTTT
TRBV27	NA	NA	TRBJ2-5	CASSKRDGKETQYF	TGTGCCAGCAGTAAACGGGACGGGAAAGAGACCCAGTACTTC